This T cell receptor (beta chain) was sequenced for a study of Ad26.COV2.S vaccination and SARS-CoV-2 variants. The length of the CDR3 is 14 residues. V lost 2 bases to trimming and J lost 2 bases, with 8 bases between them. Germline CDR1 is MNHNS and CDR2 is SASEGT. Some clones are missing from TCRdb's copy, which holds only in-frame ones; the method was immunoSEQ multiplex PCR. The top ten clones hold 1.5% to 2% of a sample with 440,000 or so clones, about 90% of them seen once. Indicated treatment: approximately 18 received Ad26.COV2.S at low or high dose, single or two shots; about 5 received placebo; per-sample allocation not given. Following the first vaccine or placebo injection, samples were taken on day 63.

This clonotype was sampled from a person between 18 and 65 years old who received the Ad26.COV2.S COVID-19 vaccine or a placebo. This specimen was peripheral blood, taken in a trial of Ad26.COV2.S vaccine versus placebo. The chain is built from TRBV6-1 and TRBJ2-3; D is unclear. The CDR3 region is CASSESTDTDTQYF. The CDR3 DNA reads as TGTGCCAGCAGTGAAAGTACGGACACAGATACGCAGTATTTT.